Each of the 11 T cell receptor beta chains below was sequenced from the same sample in a study of Ad26.COV2.S vaccination and SARS-CoV-2 variants (dated by TCRdb to the early 2020s). Read against the paper, the sample's treatment or condition label means: some 20 received Ad26.COV2.S at low or high dose, single or two shots; 5 received placebo; per-sample allocation not given. Repertoires of vaccine and placebo recipients were sequenced from samples taken on day 63 after the first injection. Receptors were amplified or captured by the immunoSEQ multiplex PCR assay. Held by TCRdb, this immuneACCESS table contains in-frame sequences only and omits some clones. Under half of the omission traces to an unresolved V gene where checked; the cause of the rest is unknown. Present in this sample are a few hundred thousand clones, around 86% of which were seen just once. The ten largest clones represent around 3.5% of the sample.

Sequencing was performed on peripheral blood, taken in a trial of Ad26.COV2.S vaccine versus placebo. The receptor source for this set is a person aged 18-60 years who received the Ad26.COV2.S COVID-19 vaccine or a placebo.

The chain recombines TRBV4-1 with TRBJ1-6; the D is unclear. This CDR3 spans 12 amino acids. V was cut by 0 bases and J by 14 bases, with 8 bases left in between. Germline values: CDR1 MGHRA, CDR2 YSYEKL. As DNA, the CDR3 is TGCGCCAGCAGCCAAGACAGCTTCACCCTCCACTTT. The encoded protein is CASSQDSFTLHF.

The chain combines TRBV5-1 with TRBJ1-1; 7 nucleotides match TRBD1. Germline lookup yields CDR1 SGHRS and CDR2 YFSETQ. The CDR3 length is 14 residues. The trim removed 4 bases at V and 0 bases at J, leaving 3 bases unmatched. This chain's CDR3 is CASSPGQMNTEAFF. DNA of the CDR3: TGCGCCAGCAGCCCGGGACAGATGAACACTGAAGCTTTCTTT.

The chain employs TRBV2 and TRBJ2-5; D tentatively reads TRBD1 or TRBD2 (5 bases each). V shed 5 bases and J shed 1 base, with 14 bases lying between them. The CDR3 is made up of 15 amino acids. Germline CDR1 is SNHLY and CDR2 is FYNNEI. The DNA for the CDR3 is TGTGCCAGCAGTCCCCTAGCAGGGCGCCAAGAGACCCAGTACTTC. Translation gives CASSPLAGRQETQYF. The full variable domain, its missing parts supplied by reference TRBV2 and TRBJ2-5, is EPEVTQTPSHQVTQMGQEVILRCVPISNHLYFYWYRQILGQKVEFLVSFYNNEISEKSEIFDDQFSVERPDGSNFTLKIRSTKLEDSAMYFCASSPLAGRQETQYFGPGTRLLVL.

In its sample, this clone was seen once. This sequence joins TRBV6-2 or TRBV6-3 and TRBJ1-5, with D unclear. V was shortened by 5 bases and J by 1 base, with 27 bases between the two germline ends. The CDR3 spans 20 residues. Germline loops: CDR1 MNHEY, CDR2 SVGEGT. This CDR3 is CASSANFLEDDSSSNQPQHF. CDR3 bases: TGTGCCAGCAGTGCCAACTTCCTCGAGGACGATAGCTCGAGCAATCAGCCCCAGCATTTT.

The chain joins TRBV6-1 to TRBJ2-2; 12 nucleotides line up with TRBD2. The CDR3 loop spans 17 amino acids. Germline V gene sequence: CDR1 MNHNS, CDR2 SASEGT. The ends lost 4 bases at V and 8 bases at J; junction bases unmatched: 11. CDR3 nucleotide sequence: TGTGCCAGCAGTGCATCGAGACTAGCGGGGGATTTGGGGGAGCTGTTTTTT. Its translation: CASSASRLAGDLGELFF.

The chain combines TRBV6-5 with TRBJ1-6; tentatively, D is TRBD1 (5 bases). There are 15 residues in the CDR3. Trimming cost V 2 bases and J 3 bases, with 8 bases left between them. Germline lookup yields CDR1 MNHEY and CDR2 SVGAGI. In DNA form, the CDR3 reads TGTGCCAGCAGTTACGGGGGACTCTATAATTCACCCCTCCACTTT. This sequence encodes CASSYGGLYNSPLHF.

DNA of the CDR3: TGTGCCAGTAGTTTAAGGACAGGGAACACCGGGGAGCTGTTTTTT. This gives the protein CASSLRTGNTGELFF. The chain carries TRBV19 and TRBJ2-2; 7 nucleotides line up with TRBD1. Trimming at V came to 5 bases and at J to 1 base, leaving 4 bases not matched to a gene. The CDR3 sequence is 15 residues long. Germline V gives CDR1 LNHDA, CDR2 SQIVND (reference sequence).

The rearrangement joins TRBV27 to TRBJ2-7; 7 nucleotides agree with TRBD1. The CDR3 contains 16 residues. Germline trimming cut 3 bases from V and 0 bases from J; bases unmatched to any gene: 8. In germline, CDR1 is MNHEY, CDR2 SMNVEV (reference sequence). CDR3 region: CASSFSTGFYSYEQYF. In DNA form, the CDR3 reads TGTGCCAGCAGTTTCTCGACAGGGTTTTACTCCTACGAGCAGTACTTC.

The chain is built from TRBV7-6 and TRBJ2-3; D not resolved. Germline V gene sequence: CDR1 SGHVS, CDR2 FNYEAQ. The CDR3 totals 15 residues. Deletions cut 2 bases from V and 2 bases from J, with 11 bases between. Written as DNA, the CDR3 is TGTGCCAGCAGCTTACTTCAGGTGTCCACAGATACGCAGTATTTT. It codes for CASSLLQVSTDTQYF.

The chain links TRBV6-2 or TRBV6-3 to TRBJ1-2; 7 positions agree with TRBD1. Germline trimming cut 4 bases from V and 3 bases from J; bases unmatched to any gene: 17. Germline CDR1 and CDR2: MNHEY and SVGEGT. The CDR3 totals 18 residues. CDR3 protein: CASSSPRTGRWRDYGYTF. CDR3 bases: TGTGCCAGCAGTTCGCCTAGGACAGGTCGGTGGAGGGACTATGGCTACACCTTC.

The V gene is TRBV7-9, the J gene TRBJ1-1, with D perhaps TRBD1 (6 bases). Germline-derived CDR1 and CDR2 are SEHNR and FQNEAQ (reference sequence). This CDR3 spans 12 amino acids. V lost 4 bases and J lost 10, with 13 bases in between. CDR3 sequence reads: CASSSQGIGAFF. DNA for the CDR3: TGTGCCAGCAGCTCACAGGGCATTGGAGCTTTCTTT.